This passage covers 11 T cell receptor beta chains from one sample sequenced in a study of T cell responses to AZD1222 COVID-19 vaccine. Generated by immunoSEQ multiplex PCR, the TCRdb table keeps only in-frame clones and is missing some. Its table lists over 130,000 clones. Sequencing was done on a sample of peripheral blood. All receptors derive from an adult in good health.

CDR3 coding DNA: TGTGCCAGCAGTTTAAGACAGGGTTTAAGGCACAATGAGCAGTTCTTC. This codes for CASSLRQGLRHNEQFF. This chain joins TRBV27 and TRBJ2-1, with 7 positions matching TRBD1. The length of the CDR3 is 16 residues. Trimming at V came to 2 bases and at J to 5 bases, leaving 9 bases not matched to a gene. Germline V gene lookup returns CDR1 MNHEY and CDR2 SMNVEV (reference sequence).

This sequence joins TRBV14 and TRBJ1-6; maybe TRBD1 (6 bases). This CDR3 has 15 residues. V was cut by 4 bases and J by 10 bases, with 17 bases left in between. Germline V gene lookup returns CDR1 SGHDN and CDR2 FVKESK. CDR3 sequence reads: CASSLTGYRDSPLHF. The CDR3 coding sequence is TGTGCCAGCAGCCTAACAGGGTACAGGGACTCACCCCTCCACTTT. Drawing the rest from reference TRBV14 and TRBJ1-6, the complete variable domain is EAGVTQFPSHSVIEKGQTVTLRCDPISGHDNLYWYRRVMGKEIKFLLHFVKESKQDESGMPNNRFLAERTGGTYSTLKVQPAELEDSGVYFCASSLTGYRDSPLHFGNGTRLTVT.

This CDR3 reads CATSDAPGLVQETQYF. For the CDR3, the DNA is TGTGCCACCAGTGATGCCCCGGGACTAGTCCAAGAGACCCAGTACTTC. The V and J genes are TRBV24-1 and TRBJ2-5; 8 bases are a match to TRBD2. The germline gives CDR1 KGHDR, CDR2 SFDVKD. The V gene end was trimmed by 3 bases and the J gene end by 1 base; junction bases not matched to a gene: 6. The CDR3 length is 16 residues.

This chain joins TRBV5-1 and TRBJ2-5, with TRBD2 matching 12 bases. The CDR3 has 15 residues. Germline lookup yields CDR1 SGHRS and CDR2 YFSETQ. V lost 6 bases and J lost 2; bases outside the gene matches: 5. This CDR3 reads CASIRTSGAQETQYF. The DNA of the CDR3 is TGCGCCAGCATCCGGACTAGCGGGGCACAAGAGACCCAGTACTTC.

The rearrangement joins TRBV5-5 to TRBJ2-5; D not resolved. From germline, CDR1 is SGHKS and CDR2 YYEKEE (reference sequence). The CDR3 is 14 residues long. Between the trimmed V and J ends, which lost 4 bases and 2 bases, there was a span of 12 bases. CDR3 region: CASSQTGSQETQYF. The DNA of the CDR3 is TGTGCCAGCAGCCAGACCGGGTCACAAGAGACCCAGTACTTC.

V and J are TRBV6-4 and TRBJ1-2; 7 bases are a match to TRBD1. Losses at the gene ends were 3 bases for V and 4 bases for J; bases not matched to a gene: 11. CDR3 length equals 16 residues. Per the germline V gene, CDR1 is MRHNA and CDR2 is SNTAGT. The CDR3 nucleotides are TGTGCCAGCAGTGAGACAGGGTCAGTCCACCGCTATGGCTACACCTTC. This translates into CASSETGSVHRYGYTF.

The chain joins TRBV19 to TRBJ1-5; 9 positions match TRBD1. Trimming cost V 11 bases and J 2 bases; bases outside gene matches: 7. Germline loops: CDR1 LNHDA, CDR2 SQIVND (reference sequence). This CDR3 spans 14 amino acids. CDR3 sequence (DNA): TGTGCCTGTTCCGGGACAGGGCGCAATCAGCCCCAGCATTTT. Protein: CACSGTGRNQPQHF.

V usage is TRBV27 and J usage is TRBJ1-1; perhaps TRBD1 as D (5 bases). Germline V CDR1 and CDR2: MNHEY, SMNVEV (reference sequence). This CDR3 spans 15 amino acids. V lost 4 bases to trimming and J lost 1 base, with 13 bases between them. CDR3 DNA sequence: TGTGCCAGCAGTTCTGGGGGGACCTCGAACACTGAAGCTTTCTTT. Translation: CASSSGGTSNTEAFF.

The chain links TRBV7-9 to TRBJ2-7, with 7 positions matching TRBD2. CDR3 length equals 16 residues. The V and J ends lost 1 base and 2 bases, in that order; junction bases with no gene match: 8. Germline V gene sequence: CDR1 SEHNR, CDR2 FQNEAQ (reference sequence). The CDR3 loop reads CASSLGVLAEPYEQYF. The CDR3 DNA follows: TGTGCCAGCAGCTTAGGAGTGCTAGCGGAACCCTACGAGCAGTACTTC.

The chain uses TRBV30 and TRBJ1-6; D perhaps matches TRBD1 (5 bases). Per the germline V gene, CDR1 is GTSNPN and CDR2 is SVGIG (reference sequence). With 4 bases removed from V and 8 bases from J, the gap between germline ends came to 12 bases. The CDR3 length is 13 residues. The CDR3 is CAWTPGGDSPLHF. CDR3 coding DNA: TGTGCCTGGACCCCCGGGGGTGATTCACCCCTCCACTTT.

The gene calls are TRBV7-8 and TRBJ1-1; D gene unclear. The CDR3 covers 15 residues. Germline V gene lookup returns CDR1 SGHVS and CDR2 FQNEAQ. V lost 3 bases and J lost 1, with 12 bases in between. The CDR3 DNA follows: TGTGCCAGCAGCTTCTGGACCGGAGGGAACACTGAAGCTTTCTTT. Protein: CASSFWTGGNTEAFF.